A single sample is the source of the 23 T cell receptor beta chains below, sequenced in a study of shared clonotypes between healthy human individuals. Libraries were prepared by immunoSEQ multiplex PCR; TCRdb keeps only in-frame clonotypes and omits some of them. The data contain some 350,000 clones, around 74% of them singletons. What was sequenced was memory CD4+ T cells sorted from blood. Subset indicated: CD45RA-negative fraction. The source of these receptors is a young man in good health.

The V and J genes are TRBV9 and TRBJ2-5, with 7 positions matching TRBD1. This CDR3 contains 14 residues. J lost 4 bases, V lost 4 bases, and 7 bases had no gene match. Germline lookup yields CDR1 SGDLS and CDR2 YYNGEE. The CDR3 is CASSMGQTLETQYF. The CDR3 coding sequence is TGTGCCAGCAGCATGGGACAGACACTAGAGACCCAGTACTTC.

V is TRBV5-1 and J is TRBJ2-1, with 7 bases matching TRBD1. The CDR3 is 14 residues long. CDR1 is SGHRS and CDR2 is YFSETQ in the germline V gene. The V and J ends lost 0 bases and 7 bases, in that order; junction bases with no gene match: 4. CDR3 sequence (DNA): TGCGCCAGCAGCTTGGCCCGACAGGGAAATGAGCAGTTCTTC. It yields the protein CASSLARQGNEQFF.

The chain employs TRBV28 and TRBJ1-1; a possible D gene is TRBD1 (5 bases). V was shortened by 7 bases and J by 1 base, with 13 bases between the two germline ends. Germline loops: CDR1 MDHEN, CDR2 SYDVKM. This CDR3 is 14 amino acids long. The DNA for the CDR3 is TGTGCCAGCAAGAAACAGGCGAGGAACACTGAAGCTTTCTTT. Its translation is CASKKQARNTEAFF.

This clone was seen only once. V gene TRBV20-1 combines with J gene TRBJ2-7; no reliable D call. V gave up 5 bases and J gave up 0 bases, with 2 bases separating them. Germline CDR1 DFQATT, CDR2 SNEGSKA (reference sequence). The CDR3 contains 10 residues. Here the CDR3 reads CSAASYEQYF. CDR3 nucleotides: TGCAGTGCTGCCTCCTACGAGCAGTACTTC.

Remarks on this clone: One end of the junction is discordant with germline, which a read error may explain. As DNA, the CDR3 is TGCAGTGTAACGGGTAGTAGATTT. The encoded protein is CSVTGSRF. The rearrangement links TRBV20-1 to TRBJ1-1; D uncertain. Germline V gene sequence: CDR1 DFQATT, CDR2 SNEGSKA (reference sequence). The CDR3 loop spans 8 amino acids.

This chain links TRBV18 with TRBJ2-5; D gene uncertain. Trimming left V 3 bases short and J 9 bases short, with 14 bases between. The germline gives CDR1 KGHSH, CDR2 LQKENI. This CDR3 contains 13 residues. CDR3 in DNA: TGTGCCAGCTCACCCGAACGTTTTGTTGCCCAGTACTTC. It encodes CASSPERFVAQYF.

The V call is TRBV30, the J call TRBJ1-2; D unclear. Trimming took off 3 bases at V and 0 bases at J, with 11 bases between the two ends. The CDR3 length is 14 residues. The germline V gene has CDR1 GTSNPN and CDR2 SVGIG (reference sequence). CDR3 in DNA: TGTGCCTGGAGCGTTTTGAGAGCTAACTATGGCTACACCTTC. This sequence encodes CAWSVLRANYGYTF.

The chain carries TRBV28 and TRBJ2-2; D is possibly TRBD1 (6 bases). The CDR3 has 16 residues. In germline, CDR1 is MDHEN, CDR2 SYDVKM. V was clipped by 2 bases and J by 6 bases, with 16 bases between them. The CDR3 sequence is CASSLGGSGTAGELFF. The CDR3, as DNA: TGTGCCAGCAGTTTAGGGGGCTCGGGGACGGCCGGGGAGCTGTTTTTT.

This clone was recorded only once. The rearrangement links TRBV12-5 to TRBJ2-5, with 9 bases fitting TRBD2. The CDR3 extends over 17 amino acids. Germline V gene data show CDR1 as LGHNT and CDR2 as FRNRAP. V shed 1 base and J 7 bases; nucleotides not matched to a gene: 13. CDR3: CASGLGISGSMGGTQYF. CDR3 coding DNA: TGTGCTAGTGGTTTGGGGATTAGCGGGAGTATGGGAGGGACCCAGTACTTC.

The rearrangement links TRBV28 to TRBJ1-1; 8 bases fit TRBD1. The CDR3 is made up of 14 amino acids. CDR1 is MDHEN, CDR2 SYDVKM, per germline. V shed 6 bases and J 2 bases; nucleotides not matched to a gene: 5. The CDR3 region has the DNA TGTGCCAGCAGGACAGGGGCTTCAAACACTGAAGCTTTCTTT. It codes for CASRTGASNTEAFF.

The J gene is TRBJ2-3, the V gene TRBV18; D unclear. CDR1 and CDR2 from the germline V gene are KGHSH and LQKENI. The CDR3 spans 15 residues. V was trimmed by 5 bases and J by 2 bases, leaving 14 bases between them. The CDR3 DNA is TGTGCCAGCTCAATCTCGACGGGCATCACAGATACGCAGTATTTT. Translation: CASSISTGITDTQYF.

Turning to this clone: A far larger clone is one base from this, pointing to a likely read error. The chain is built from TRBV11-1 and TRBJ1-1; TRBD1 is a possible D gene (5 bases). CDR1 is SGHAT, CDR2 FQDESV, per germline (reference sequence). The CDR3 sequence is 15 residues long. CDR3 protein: CAGSPSGRVATEAFF. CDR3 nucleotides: TGTGCCGGCAGCCCAAGCGGCAGGGTTGCCACTGAAGCTTTCTTT. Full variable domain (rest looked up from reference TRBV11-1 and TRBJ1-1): EAEVAQSPRYKITEKSQAVAFWCDPISGHATLYWYRQILGQGPELLVQFQDESVVDDSQLPKDRFSAERLKGVDSTLKIQPAELGDSAMYLCAGSPSGRVATEAFFGQGTRLTVV.

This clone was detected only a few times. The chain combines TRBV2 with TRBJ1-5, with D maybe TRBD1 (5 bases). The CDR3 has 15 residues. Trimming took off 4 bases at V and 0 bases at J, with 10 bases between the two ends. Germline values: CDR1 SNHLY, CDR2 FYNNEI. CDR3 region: CASSASRDSNQPQHF. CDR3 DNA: TGTGCCAGCAGTGCTTCCAGGGATAGCAATCAGCCCCAGCATTTT.

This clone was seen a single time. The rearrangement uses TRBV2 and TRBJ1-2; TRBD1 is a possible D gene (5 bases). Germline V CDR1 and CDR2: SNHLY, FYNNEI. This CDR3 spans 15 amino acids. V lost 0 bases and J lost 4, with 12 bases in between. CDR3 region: CASSEAGGASYGYTF. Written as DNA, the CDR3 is TGTGCCAGCAGTGAAGCGGGGGGAGCATCCTATGGCTACACCTTC.

CDR3 bases: TGTGCCAGCAGCCTTAACGCAGGGACCGAGCAGTACTTC. It encodes CASSLNAGTEQYF. The V gene is TRBV7-2, the J gene TRBJ2-7; perhaps D is TRBD1 or TRBD2 (5 bases each). The CDR3 covers 13 residues. Germline lookup yields CDR1 SGHTA and CDR2 FQGNSA. Trimming removed 5 bases from V and 6 bases from J, with 14 bases in between.

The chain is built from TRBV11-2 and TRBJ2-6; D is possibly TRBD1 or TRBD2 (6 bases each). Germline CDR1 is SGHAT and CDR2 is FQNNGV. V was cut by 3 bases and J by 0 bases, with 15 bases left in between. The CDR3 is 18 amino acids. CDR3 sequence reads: CASSFLGGLSSGANVLTF. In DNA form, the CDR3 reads TGTGCCAGCAGCTTCCTCGGGGGCCTGAGCTCTGGGGCCAACGTCCTGACTTTC.

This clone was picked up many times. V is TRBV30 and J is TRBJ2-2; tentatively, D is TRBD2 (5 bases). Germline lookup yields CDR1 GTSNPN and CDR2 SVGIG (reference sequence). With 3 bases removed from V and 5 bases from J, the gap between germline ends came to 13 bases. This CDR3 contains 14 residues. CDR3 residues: CAWSSLGITGELFF. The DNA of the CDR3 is TGTGCCTGGAGCTCACTAGGTATTACCGGGGAGCTGTTTTTT.

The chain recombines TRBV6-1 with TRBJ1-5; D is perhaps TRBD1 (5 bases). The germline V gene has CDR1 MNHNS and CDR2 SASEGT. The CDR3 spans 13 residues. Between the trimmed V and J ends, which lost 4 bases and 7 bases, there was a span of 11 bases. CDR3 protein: CASSGQKVQPQHF. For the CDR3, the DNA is TGTGCCAGCAGTGGACAGAAGGTCCAGCCCCAGCATTTT.

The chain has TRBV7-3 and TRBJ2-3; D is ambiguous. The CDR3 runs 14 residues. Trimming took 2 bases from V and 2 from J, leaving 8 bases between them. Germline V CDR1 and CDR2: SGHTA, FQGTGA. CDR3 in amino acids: CASSLEGFTDTQYF. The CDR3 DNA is TGTGCCAGCAGCTTAGAAGGTTTCACAGATACGCAGTATTTT.

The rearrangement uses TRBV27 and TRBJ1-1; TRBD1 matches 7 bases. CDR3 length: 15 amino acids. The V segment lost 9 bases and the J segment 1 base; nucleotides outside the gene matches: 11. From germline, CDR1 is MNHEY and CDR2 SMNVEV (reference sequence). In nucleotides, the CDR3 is TGTGCCAGTTCCTACCGACAGGGCCCGAACACTGAAGCTTTCTTT. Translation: CASSYRQGPNTEAFF.

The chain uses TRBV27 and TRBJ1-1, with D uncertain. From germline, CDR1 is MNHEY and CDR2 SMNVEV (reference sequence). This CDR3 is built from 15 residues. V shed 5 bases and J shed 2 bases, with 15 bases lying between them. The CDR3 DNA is TGTGCCAGCAGTCAAATCCTCAGTCGTAACACTGAAGCTTTCTTT. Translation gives CASSQILSRNTEAFF.

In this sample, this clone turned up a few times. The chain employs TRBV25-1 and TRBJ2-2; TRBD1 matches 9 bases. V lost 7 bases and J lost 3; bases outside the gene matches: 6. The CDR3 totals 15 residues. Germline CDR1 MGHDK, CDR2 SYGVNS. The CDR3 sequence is CASIPGQGYTGELFF. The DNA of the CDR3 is TGTGCCAGCATACCGGGACAGGGATACACCGGGGAGCTGTTTTTT.

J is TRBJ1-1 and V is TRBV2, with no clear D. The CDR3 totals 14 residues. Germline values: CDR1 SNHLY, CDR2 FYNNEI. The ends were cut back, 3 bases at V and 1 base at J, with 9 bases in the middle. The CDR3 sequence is CASSDLQPNTEAFF. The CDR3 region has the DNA TGTGCCAGCAGTGACCTTCAGCCGAACACTGAAGCTTTCTTT.